This TCR beta chain was sequenced in a study of response to subunit inactivated influenza vaccine. In TCRdb, the RT-PCR reads were re-called with MiXCR into one record per CDR3 protein. The table lists around 600,000 distinct CDR3 sequences, approximately 10% of them singletons. Only a few counts were recorded for this clonotype. In addition, the sample was reused for a study of T cells expressing NK-cell markers. That work adds: In generating TCR beta cDNA, 5'RACE template switching with UMIs was used. Obtained from sorted CD3+CD56+NKG2C+, CD3+CD56+NKG2C- and CD3+CD56-NKG2C+ T cells were the TCR beta repertoires. Roughly 1.0-8% of CD8+ T cells in over five donors belonged to dominant NKG2C+ clonotypes. Whether expanded NKG2C+ T cell clones were HCMV-specific remained unclear.

The material was PBMCs from blood, obtained on the day of vaccination. The clonotype originates from a man between 50 and 59 years old who received an inactivated influenza vaccine.

The CDR3 DNA follows: TGCGCCAGCAGCCCCATAGTTAGCCAAGGTGGAGATACGCAGTATTTT. It is translated as CASSPIVSQGGDTQYF. V gene TRBV5-1 combines with J gene TRBJ2-3; the D is unclear. CDR1 and CDR2 from the germline V gene are SGHRS and YFSETQ. This CDR3 comprises 16 residues. V shed 4 bases and J shed 5 bases, with 20 bases lying between them.